One and the same sample provided the 16 T cell receptor beta chains below, sequenced in a study of response to subunit inactivated influenza vaccine. A single record per CDR3 protein comes from TCRdb applying MiXCR to the RT-PCR reads. This table holds roughly 570,000 distinct CDR3 sequences, 10% to 15% found once. The sample here was PBMCs from blood, taken about 40 days after vaccination. The receptors were sampled from a man aged 50 or older who received an inactivated influenza vaccine.

This clonotype was observed at least ten times. The chain couples TRBV5-1 to TRBJ2-5; unclear D gene. This CDR3 spans 15 amino acids. Germline V gene sequence: CDR1 SGHRS, CDR2 YFSETQ. Trimming shortened V by 0 bases and J by 4 bases, and 13 bases separated the two germline ends. The CDR3 protein is CASSLGSMWGETQYF. The DNA for the CDR3 is TGCGCCAGCAGCTTGGGATCGATGTGGGGAGAGACCCAGTACTTC.

This clonotype was observed a few times. This rearrangement joins TRBV20-1 to TRBJ2-3, with 10 bases that match TRBD1. The CDR3 loop spans 15 amino acids. V lost 6 bases and J lost 4; bases outside the gene matches: 10. In germline, CDR1 is DFQATT, CDR2 SNEGSKA (reference sequence). The CDR3 sequence is CSAARTGGLPDTQYF. The CDR3 coding sequence is TGCAGTGCCGCAAGGACAGGGGGGCTACCAGATACGCAGTATTTT.

This chain joins TRBV10-3 and TRBJ2-5; perhaps TRBD2 as D (6 bases). V gave up 4 bases and J gave up 5 bases, with 11 bases separating them. CDR1 and CDR2 (germline): ENHRY, SYGVKD. This CDR3 has 13 residues. CDR3 in DNA: TGTGCCATCAGTGGTGGGGCGGGGGAGACCCAGTACTTC. This gives the protein CAISGGAGETQYF.

V gene TRBV12-5 combines with J gene TRBJ1-1; D call uncertain. V lost 1 base to trimming and J lost 4 bases, with 4 bases between them. The CDR3 contains 12 residues. Germline values: CDR1 LGHNT, CDR2 FRNRAP. The chain's CDR3 is CASGLGGTEAFF. The CDR3 nucleotides read TGTGCTAGTGGTTTGGGAGGCACTGAAGCTTTCTTT.

A few counts support this clonotype. The gene calls are TRBV18 and TRBJ2-7; TRBD1 matches 12 bases. The V gene end was trimmed by 3 bases and the J gene end by 6 bases; junction bases not matched to a gene: 6. The CDR3 has 15 amino acids. Germline CDR1 is KGHSH and CDR2 is LQKENI. CDR3 DNA: TGTGCCAGCTCACCCGGGACAGGGGGCTTGATCGAGCAGTACTTC. Protein: CASSPGTGGLIEQYF.

V is TRBV30 and J is TRBJ1-5; perhaps TRBD1 as D (6 bases). Trimming left V 2 bases short and J 2 bases short, with 7 bases between. Germline V gene sequence: CDR1 GTSNPN, CDR2 SVGIG (reference sequence). The length of the CDR3 is 13 residues. The CDR3 DNA reads TGTGCCTGGAGTAACAGGGGCAATCAGCCCCAGCATTTT. This sequence encodes CAWSNRGNQPQHF.

This clonotype was recorded many times. The chain couples TRBV29-1 to TRBJ2-3; D is possibly TRBD1 (5 bases). CDR1 and CDR2 (germline): SQVTM, ANQGSEA. CDR3 length equals 14 residues. V gave up 6 bases and J gave up 2 bases, with 15 bases separating them. This CDR3 reads CSVKVLQATDTQYF. The CDR3 DNA sequence: TGCAGCGTGAAAGTGCTACAGGCCACAGATACGCAGTATTTT.

This chain links TRBV20-1 with TRBJ2-3; D gene uncertain. This CDR3 is built from 12 residues. V was cut by 4 bases and J by 4 bases, with 9 bases left in between. CDR1 and CDR2 (germline): DFQATT, SNEGSKA (reference sequence). The CDR3 sequence is CSAIERADTQYF. The CDR3 region has the DNA TGCAGTGCTATCGAGCGAGCAGATACGCAGTATTTT.

V usage is TRBV14 and J usage is TRBJ2-1; D may be TRBD2 (5 bases). V lost 2 bases, J lost 2 bases, and 13 bases lay in between. The CDR3 loop spans 16 amino acids. Germline CDR1 SGHDN, CDR2 FVKESK. The DNA of the CDR3 is TGTGCCAGCAGCCAACGTGGGAGTTTAACCTACAATGAGCAGTTCTTC. It yields the protein CASSQRGSLTYNEQFF.

The chain links TRBV5-1 to TRBJ2-1; 8 bases line up with TRBD2. The CDR3 runs to 16 residues. Germline-derived CDR1 and CDR2 are SGHRS and YFSETQ. V lost 0 bases and J lost 8; bases outside the gene matches: 10. Written as DNA, the CDR3 is TGCGCCAGCAGCTTGGAGGTACTAGCGGCTTCCTATGAGCAGTTCTTC. Translating it yields CASSLEVLAASYEQFF. Full variable domain (missing parts from reference TRBV5-1 and TRBJ2-1): KAGVTQTPRYLIKTRGQQVTLSCSPISGHRSVSWYQQTPGQGLQFLFEYFSETQRNKGNFPGRFSGRQFSNSRSEMNVSTLELGDSALYLCASSLEVLAASYEQFFGPGTRLTVL.

This clonotype was observed a handful of times. V and J are TRBV5-1 and TRBJ2-3; TRBD1 is a possible D gene (5 bases). The ends were cut back, 7 bases at V and 1 base at J, with 16 bases in the middle. Looked up from germline, CDR1 is SGHRS and CDR2 is YFSETQ. CDR3 length equals 15 residues. CDR3 DNA: TGCGCCAGCCACGGGTGGGGCCTAGGCACAGATACGCAGTATTTT. Translated: CASHGWGLGTDTQYF. The full variable domain, its missing parts supplied by reference TRBV5-1 and TRBJ2-3, is KAGVTQTPRYLIKTRGQQVTLSCSPISGHRSVSWYQQTPGQGLQFLFEYFSETQRNKGNFPGRFSGRQFSNSRSEMNVSTLELGDSALYLCASHGWGLGTDTQYFGPGTRLTVL.

On this clonotype: A much bigger clone sits one base away, suggesting this may be a read error. V gene TRBV10-3 combines with J gene TRBJ1-1, with D uncertain. Germline lookup yields CDR1 ENHRY and CDR2 SYGVKD. The CDR3 is made up of 13 amino acids. V lost 4 bases and J lost 8, with 14 bases in between. CDR3 DNA: TGTGCCATCAGTGCTACCCCCGGAGGGGAAGCTTTCTTT. As protein: CAISATPGGEAFF.

There are many counts of this clonotype. This chain joins TRBV11-2 and TRBJ2-3; D tentatively reads TRBD1 or TRBD2 (6 bases each). The CDR3 has 18 amino acids. Germline assignment: CDR1 SGHAT and CDR2 FQNNGV. V shed 5 bases and J shed 0 bases, with 21 bases lying between them. The CDR3 DNA follows: TGTGCCAGCAGCCTGTTCCGGGGGCTAGCCGGGAGCACAGATACGCAGTATTTT. Translation: CASSLFRGLAGSTDTQYF.

This clonotype was detected many times. The chain is built from TRBV10-3 and TRBJ2-1; 8 bases line up with TRBD1. This CDR3 spans 14 amino acids. The junction had 5 bases not matched to a gene; V was cut back by 2 bases and J by 8 bases. Germline V gene sequence: CDR1 ENHRY, CDR2 SYGVKD. The CDR3 spells CAISERQGIDEQFF. The CDR3 DNA is TGTGCCATCAGTGAGAGACAGGGGATAGATGAGCAGTTCTTC.

This clonotype has more than one count but fewer than ten. The chain uses TRBV7-8 and TRBJ2-7; D possibly matches TRBD1 or TRBD2 (5 bases each). CDR1 and CDR2 from the germline V gene are SGHVS and FQNEAQ. The CDR3 is made up of 15 amino acids. The V end lost 5 bases, the J end lost 0 bases, and 14 bases lay between the germline ends. CDR3 in DNA: TGTGCCAGCAGCCCCGGGACCCAAGGCTCCTACGAGCAGTACTTC. Translating gives CASSPGTQGSYEQYF.

This clonotype was seen at least ten times. The chain is built from TRBV20-1 and TRBJ2-7, with a possible D match to TRBD1 (6 bases). Germline CDR1 and CDR2: DFQATT and SNEGSKA (reference sequence). Trimming removed 6 bases from V and 2 bases from J, with 17 bases in between. The CDR3 covers 14 residues. CDR3 bases: TGCAGTGCGCCGATCCCCGGACAGCCCTACGAGCAGTACTTC. It yields the protein CSAPIPGQPYEQYF.